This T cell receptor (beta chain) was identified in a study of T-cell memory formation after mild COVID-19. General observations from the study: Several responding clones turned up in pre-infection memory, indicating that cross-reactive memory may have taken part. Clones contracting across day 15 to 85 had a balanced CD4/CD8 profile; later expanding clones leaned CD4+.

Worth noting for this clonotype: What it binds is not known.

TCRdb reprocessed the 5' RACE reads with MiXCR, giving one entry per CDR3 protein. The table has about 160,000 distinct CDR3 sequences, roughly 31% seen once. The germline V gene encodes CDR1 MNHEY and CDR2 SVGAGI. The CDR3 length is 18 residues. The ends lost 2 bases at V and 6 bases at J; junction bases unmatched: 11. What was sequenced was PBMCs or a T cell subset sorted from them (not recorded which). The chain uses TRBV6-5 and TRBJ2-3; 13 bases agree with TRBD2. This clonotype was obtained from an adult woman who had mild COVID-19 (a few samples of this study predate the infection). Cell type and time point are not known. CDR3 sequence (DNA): TGTGCCAGCAGTTACCTCCCCCGGACTAGCGGGGGTTGGGATACGCAGTATTTT. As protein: CASSYLPRTSGGWDTQYF.